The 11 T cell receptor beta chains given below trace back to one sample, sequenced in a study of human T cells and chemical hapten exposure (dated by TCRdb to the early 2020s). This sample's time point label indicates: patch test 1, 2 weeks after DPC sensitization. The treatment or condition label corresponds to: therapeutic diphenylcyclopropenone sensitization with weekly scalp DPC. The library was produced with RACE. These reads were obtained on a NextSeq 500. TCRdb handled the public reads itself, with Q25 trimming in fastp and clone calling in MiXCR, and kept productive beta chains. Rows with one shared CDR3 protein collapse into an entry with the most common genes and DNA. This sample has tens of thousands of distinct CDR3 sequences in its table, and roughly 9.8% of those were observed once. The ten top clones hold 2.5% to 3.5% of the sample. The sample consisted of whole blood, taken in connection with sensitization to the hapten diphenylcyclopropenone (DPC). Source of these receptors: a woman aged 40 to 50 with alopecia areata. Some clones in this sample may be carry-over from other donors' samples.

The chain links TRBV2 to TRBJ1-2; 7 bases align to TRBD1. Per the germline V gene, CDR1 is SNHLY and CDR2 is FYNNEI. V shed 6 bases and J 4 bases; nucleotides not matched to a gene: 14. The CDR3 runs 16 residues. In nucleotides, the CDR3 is TGTGCCAGCAGCGCTAGCTTACAGGGGACGACCTATGGCTACACCTTC. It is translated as CASSASLQGTTYGYTF.

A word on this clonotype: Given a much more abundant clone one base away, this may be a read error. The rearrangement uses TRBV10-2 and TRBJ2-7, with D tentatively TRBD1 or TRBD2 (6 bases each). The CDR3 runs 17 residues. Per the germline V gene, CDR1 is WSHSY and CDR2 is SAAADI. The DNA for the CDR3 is TGCGCCAGCAGTGATTCACGGGGGCCACCATTCTCCTACGGGCAGTACTTC. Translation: CASSDSRGPPFSYGQYF.

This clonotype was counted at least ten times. The CDR3 reads CASSGKTSSGGVPSTDTQYF. For the CDR3, the DNA is TGTGCCAGCAGCGGCAAAACTTCTAGCGGGGGAGTTCCTAGCACAGATACGCAGTATTTT. The chain recombines TRBV7-9 with TRBJ2-3; 10 nucleotides align to TRBD2. This CDR3 contains 20 residues. Germline values: CDR1 SEHNR, CDR2 FQNEAQ (reference sequence). V trimming: 5 bases; J trimming: 0 bases; junction bases outside the gene matches: 17.

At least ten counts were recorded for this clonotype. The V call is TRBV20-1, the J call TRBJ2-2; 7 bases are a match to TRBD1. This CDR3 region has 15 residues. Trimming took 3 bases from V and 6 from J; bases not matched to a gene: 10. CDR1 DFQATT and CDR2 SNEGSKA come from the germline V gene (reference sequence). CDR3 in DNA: TGCAGTGCTAGTGAGGCAGGGGGAGCCGCCGGGGAGCTGTTTTTT. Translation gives CSASEAGGAAGELFF.

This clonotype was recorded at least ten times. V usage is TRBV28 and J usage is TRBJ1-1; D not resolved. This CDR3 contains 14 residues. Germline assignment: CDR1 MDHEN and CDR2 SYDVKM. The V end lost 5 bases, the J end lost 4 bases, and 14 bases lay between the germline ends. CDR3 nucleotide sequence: TGTGCCAGCAGTCCTTTGTGGGCTCGCACTGAAGCTTTCTTT. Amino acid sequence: CASSPLWARTEAFF.

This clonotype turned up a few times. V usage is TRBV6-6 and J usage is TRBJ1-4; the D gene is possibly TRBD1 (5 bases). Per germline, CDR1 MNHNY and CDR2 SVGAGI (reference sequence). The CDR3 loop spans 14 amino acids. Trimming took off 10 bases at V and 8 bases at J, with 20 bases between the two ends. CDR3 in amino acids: CATTFTGGYEKLFF. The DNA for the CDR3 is TGTGCCACTACTTTTACAGGAGGATACGAAAAACTGTTTTTT.

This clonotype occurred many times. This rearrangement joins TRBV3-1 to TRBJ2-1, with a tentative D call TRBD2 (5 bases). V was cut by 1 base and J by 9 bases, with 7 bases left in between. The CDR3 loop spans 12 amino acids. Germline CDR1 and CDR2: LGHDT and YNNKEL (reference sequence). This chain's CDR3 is CASSQVAGEQFF. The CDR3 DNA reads TGTGCCAGCAGCCAAGTTGCGGGTGAGCAGTTCTTC.

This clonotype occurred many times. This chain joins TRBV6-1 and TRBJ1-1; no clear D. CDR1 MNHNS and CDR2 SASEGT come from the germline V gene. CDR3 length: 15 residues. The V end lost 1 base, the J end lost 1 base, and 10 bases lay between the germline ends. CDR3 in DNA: TGTGCCAGCAGTGAAGGTGTGGTGAAGAACACTGAAGCTTTCTTT. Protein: CASSEGVVKNTEAFF.

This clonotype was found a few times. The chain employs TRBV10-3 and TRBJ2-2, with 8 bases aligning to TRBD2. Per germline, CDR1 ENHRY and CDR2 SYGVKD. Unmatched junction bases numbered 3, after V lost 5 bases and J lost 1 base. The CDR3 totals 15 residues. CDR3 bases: TGTGCCATCAGTCAGGGACTAGAGAACACCGGGGAGCTGTTTTTT. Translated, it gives CAISQGLENTGELFF.

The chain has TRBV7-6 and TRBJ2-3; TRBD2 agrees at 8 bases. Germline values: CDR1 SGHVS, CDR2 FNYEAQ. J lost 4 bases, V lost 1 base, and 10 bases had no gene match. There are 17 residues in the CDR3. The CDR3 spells CASSLEPDGGAADTQYF. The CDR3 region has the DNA TGTGCCAGCAGCTTAGAGCCCGACGGGGGGGCCGCAGATACGCAGTATTTT.

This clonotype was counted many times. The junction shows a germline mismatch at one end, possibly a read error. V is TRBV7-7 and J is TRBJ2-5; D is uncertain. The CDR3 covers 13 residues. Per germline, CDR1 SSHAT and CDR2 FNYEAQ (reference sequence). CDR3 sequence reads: CASSSTFQETQYF. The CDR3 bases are TGTGCTAGCAGCTCAACCTTCCAAGAGACCCAGTACTTC.